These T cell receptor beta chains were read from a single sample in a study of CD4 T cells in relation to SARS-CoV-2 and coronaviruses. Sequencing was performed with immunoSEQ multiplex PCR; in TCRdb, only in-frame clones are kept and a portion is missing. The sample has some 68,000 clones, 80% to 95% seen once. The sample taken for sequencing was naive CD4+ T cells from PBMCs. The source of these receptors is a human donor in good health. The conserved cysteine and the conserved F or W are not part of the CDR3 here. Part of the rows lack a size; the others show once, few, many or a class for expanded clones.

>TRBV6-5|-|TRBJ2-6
ASTSGYSGANVLT
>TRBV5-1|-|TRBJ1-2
ASSLAPGNYGYT
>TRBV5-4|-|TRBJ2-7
ASSLEYKPYEQY
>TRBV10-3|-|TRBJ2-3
AIRGSSGGSTDTQY
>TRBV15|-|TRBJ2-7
ATSPRQGAGEQY
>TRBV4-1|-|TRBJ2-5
ASSQRTSEETQY
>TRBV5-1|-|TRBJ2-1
ASSLRAESYNEQF
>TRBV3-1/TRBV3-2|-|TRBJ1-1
ASSQGGQDEAF
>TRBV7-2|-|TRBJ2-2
ASSAGQANTGELF
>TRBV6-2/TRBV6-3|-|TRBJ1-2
ASSYAGVGYT
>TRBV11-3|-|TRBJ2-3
ASSLEGLAGATQY
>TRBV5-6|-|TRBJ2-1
ASSLSRRSRQYNEQF
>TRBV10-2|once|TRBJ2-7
ASSESRGLAEYEQY
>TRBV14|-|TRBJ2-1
ASSLLGPYNEQF
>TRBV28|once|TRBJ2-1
ASSGYSFSYNEQF
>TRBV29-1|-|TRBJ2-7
SVDVRGEGYYEQY
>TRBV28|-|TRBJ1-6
AIKRQSFFSSYNSPLH
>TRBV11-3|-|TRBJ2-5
ASSSTGTGAGETQY
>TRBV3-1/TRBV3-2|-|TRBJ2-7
ASSGDSYEQY
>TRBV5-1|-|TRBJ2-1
ASSSNTFSYNEQF
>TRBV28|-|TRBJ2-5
ASSLGLAGGYQETQY
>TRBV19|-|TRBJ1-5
ASSPSGTGGQPQH
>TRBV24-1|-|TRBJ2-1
ATSDAAGGMSSYNEQF
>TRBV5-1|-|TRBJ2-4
ASRTEGYQNIQY